A single TCR beta chain is shown here with its context. The data are from a study of T cell changes during pregnancy in multiple sclerosis. Assay used: immunoSEQ multiplex PCR; TCRdb lists only in-frame clones, some missing. The sample lists more than 40,000 clones; around 92% were seen once. Looked up from germline, CDR1 is SGHVS and CDR2 is FNYEAQ. The CDR3 loop spans 15 amino acids. Trimming at V came to 5 bases and at J to 0 bases, leaving 7 bases not matched to a gene. The TCR was taken from a female donor with multiple sclerosis, enrolled in a pregnancy study. The V and J genes are TRBV7-6 and TRBJ2-7, with 7 bases that match TRBD1. The sequenced sample was CD8+ T cells from peripheral blood mononuclear cells, obtained in the first trimester of pregnancy. CDR3: CASSLRQGSSYEQYF. The DNA of the CDR3 is TGTGCCAGCAGCCTAAGACAGGGAAGCTCCTACGAGCAGTACTTC.